The 21 T cell receptor beta chains listed next were all sequenced from one sample in a study of chemoradiotherapy in HPV16-positive cancers. The protocol was immunoSEQ multiplex PCR, while the TCRdb copy is restricted to in-frame clones and leaves out a portion. The table includes about 68,000 clones, roughly 86% detected once. Sequencing was performed on blood, taken from a patient who underwent chemoradiotherapy. The source of these receptors is a human donor with HPV-associated anogenital cancer.

CDR3 region: CASSVGVGQGAREQYF. In nucleotides, the CDR3 is TGTGCCAGCAGCGTAGGGGTGGGACAGGGGGCTCGCGAGCAGTACTTC. V usage is TRBV9 and J usage is TRBJ2-7; 12 bases fit TRBD1. Germline V gives CDR1 SGDLS, CDR2 YYNGEE. This CDR3 region has 16 residues. Trimming took 0 bases from V and 6 from J; bases not matched to a gene: 7.

The chain has TRBV11-1 and TRBJ2-3; the D call may be TRBD1 or TRBD2 (6 bases each). This CDR3 region has 15 residues. Germline CDR1 is SGHAT and CDR2 is FQDESV (reference sequence). V lost 5 bases and J lost 4, with 16 bases in between. The CDR3 DNA reads TGTGCCAGCAGCGCGTCTCACGGGGGCCCAGATACGCAGTATTTT. Amino acid sequence: CASSASHGGPDTQYF.

This chain uses TRBV7-9 with TRBJ1-6, with TRBD1 matching over 8 bases. The CDR3 covers 15 residues. Germline assignment: CDR1 SEHNR and CDR2 FQNEAQ (reference sequence). Unmatched junction bases numbered 9, after V lost 5 bases and J lost 9 bases. As DNA, the CDR3 is TGTGCCAGCAGCATGGGACAGGCCGTTAGTTCACCCCTCCACTTT. This gives the protein CASSMGQAVSSPLHF. The entire variable domain, with the rest obtained from reference TRBV7-9 and TRBJ1-6, is as follows: DTGVSQNPRHKITKRGQNVTFRCDPISEHNRLYWYRQTLGQGPEFLTYFQNEAQLEKSRLLSDRFSAERPKGSFSTLEIQRTEQGDSAMYLCASSMGQAVSSPLHFGNGTRLTVT.

The rearrangement uses TRBV4-1 and TRBJ1-2, with TRBD1 matching 10 bases. The CDR3 extends over 16 amino acids. With V trimmed by 0 bases and J by 2 bases, 3 bases remained unmatched. Germline loops: CDR1 MGHRA, CDR2 YSYEKL. CDR3 nucleotides: TGCGCCAGCAGCCAAGAGCAGGGACAGGGGAACTATGGCTACACCTTC. Translated, it gives CASSQEQGQGNYGYTF.

The chain employs TRBV12-1 and TRBJ2-5; the table calls TRBD2, which could not be checked here. TRBV12-1 is recorded as a pseudogene. CDR3 length: 17 residues. CDR3 residues: CASSFAPTSGGQETQYF. In nucleotides, the CDR3 is TGTGCCAGCAGCTTTGCACCGACTAGCGGGGGCCAAGAGACCCAGTACTTC.

This clone has just one count. The rearrangement joins TRBV6-1 to TRBJ2-2, with unresolved D. CDR3 length equals 14 residues. The germline V gene has CDR1 MNHNS and CDR2 SASEGT. V was trimmed by 0 bases and J by 5 bases, leaving 7 bases between them. CDR3 region: CASSEAPRTGELFF. CDR3 bases: TGTGCCAGCAGTGAAGCGCCCCGAACCGGGGAGCTGTTTTTT.

The chain uses TRBV28 and TRBJ1-2; D possibly corresponds to TRBD1 (5 bases). V was clipped by 9 bases and J by 6 bases, with 11 bases between them. In germline, CDR1 is MDHEN, CDR2 SYDVKM. This CDR3 has 11 amino acids. CDR3 sequence reads: CASNRPDGYTF. The CDR3 region has the DNA TGTGCCAGTAACAGGCCCGATGGCTACACCTTC.

This chain joins TRBV27 and TRBJ1-2; 9 nucleotides line up with TRBD1. The CDR3 contains 16 residues. Trimming took 0 bases from V and 4 from J; bases not matched to a gene: 6. Looked up from germline, CDR1 is MNHEY and CDR2 is SMNVEV (reference sequence). This CDR3 is CASSLSTGGGGYGYTF. The DNA for the CDR3 is TGTGCCAGCAGTTTATCCACAGGGGGCGGAGGCTATGGCTACACCTTC.

The chain couples TRBV18 to TRBJ1-2, with 12 positions matching TRBD1. Germline CDR1 is KGHSH and CDR2 is LQKENI. This CDR3 has 15 amino acids. V lost 2 bases and J lost 8; bases outside the gene matches: 6. CDR3 bases: TGTGCCAGCTCACCATCGGGACAGGGGGCTGTCGGCTACACCTTC. It codes for CASSPSGQGAVGYTF. Variable domain in full (rest from reference TRBV18 and TRBJ1-2): NAGVMQNPRHLVRRRGQEARLRCSPMKGHSHVYWYRQLPEEGLKFMVYLQKENIIDESGMPKERFSAEFPKEGPSILRIQQVVRGDSAAYFCASSPSGQGAVGYTFGSGTRLTVV.

The chain has TRBV5-1 and TRBJ2-5, with TRBD1 identical over 10 bases. V gave up 3 bases and J gave up 1 base; unmatched junction bases: 3. Germline CDR1 and CDR2: SGHRS and YFSETQ. CDR3 length: 15 amino acids. CDR3: CASSSGQGGQETQYF. The CDR3 bases are TGCGCCAGCAGCTCCGGACAGGGGGGCCAAGAGACCCAGTACTTC.

The chain couples TRBV11-3 to TRBJ2-7, with D tentatively TRBD2 (6 bases). This CDR3 spans 14 amino acids. V lost 3 bases, J lost 6 bases, and 15 bases lay in between. Germline values: CDR1 SGHNT, CDR2 YENEEA. CDR3 nucleotide sequence: TGTGCCAGCAGCTTGGGGCAATTGGGGGGCGAGCAGTACTTC. Its translation is CASSLGQLGGEQYF.

V usage is TRBV4-1 and J usage is TRBJ2-7; either TRBD1 or TRBD2 may fit D (5 bases each). The CDR3 is 14 residues long. The germline gives CDR1 MGHRA, CDR2 YSYEKL. Trimming stripped 4 bases from V and 2 bases from J, with 12 bases between. This chain's CDR3 is CASSPHRDPYEQYF. The CDR3 region has the DNA TGCGCCAGCAGCCCGCACCGGGACCCCTACGAGCAGTACTTC.

The chain employs TRBV28 and TRBJ2-1, with D possibly matching TRBD2 (6 bases). The CDR3 spans 14 residues. Trimming stripped 5 bases from V and 9 bases from J, with 17 bases between. CDR1 and CDR2 from the germline V gene are MDHEN and SYDVKM. CDR3 protein: CASSLPLGRREQFF. The CDR3 DNA reads TGTGCCAGCAGTCTTCCGCTGGGGAGGCGTGAGCAGTTCTTC.

V usage is TRBV19 and J usage is TRBJ1-4; D is ambiguous. Germline V gene data show CDR1 as LNHDA and CDR2 as SQIVND (reference sequence). CDR3 length equals 15 residues. Trimming pared 1 base from V and 3 bases from J, leaving 9 bases between. The CDR3 bases are TGTGCCAGTAGTATAGGCAGGACCGCTAATGAAAAACTGTTTTTT. Its protein product is CASSIGRTANEKLFF.

The chain uses TRBV7-9 and TRBJ2-7; unclear D gene. This CDR3 contains 12 residues. V was pared by 5 bases and J by 1 base, with 6 bases between. Germline CDR1 is SEHNR and CDR2 is FQNEAQ (reference sequence). The CDR3 loop reads CASSSRSYEQYF. CDR3 bases: TGTGCCAGCAGCAGTAGGTCCTACGAGCAGTACTTC.

This chain links TRBV19 with TRBJ2-2; 7 bases agree with TRBD1. Germline V gene sequence: CDR1 LNHDA, CDR2 SQIVND (reference sequence). V dropped 9 bases and J dropped 5; count of bases not matched to a gene: 9. The length of the CDR3 is 14 residues. The CDR3: CASSRGRVTGELFF. The CDR3 region has the DNA TGTGCCAGCTCAAGGGGGCGAGTGACCGGGGAGCTGTTTTTT. Full variable domain (outside the CDR3, taken from reference TRBV19 and TRBJ2-2): DGGITQSPKYLFRKEGQNVTLSCEQNLNHDAMYWYRQDPGQGLRLIYYSQIVNDFQKGDIAEGYSVSREKKESFPLTVTSAQKNPTAFYLCASSRGRVTGELFFGEGSRLTVL.

The chain links TRBV25-1 to TRBJ1-5; the D is unclear. This CDR3 is built from 16 residues. V was clipped by 4 bases and J by 3 bases, with 16 bases between them. The germline gives CDR1 MGHDK, CDR2 SYGVNS. The DNA for the CDR3 is TGTGCCAGCAGTGGAACCTCCATGGACCCCAATCAGCCCCAGCATTTT. It translates to CASSGTSMDPNQPQHF.

This sequence joins TRBV19 and TRBJ1-5; D ambiguous. Trimming stripped 5 bases from V and 1 base from J, with 9 bases between. This CDR3 contains 14 residues. The germline V gene has CDR1 LNHDA and CDR2 SQIVND (reference sequence). CDR3 loop: CASSVGLSNQPQHF. CDR3 nucleotide sequence: TGTGCCAGTAGTGTGGGTTTGAGCAATCAGCCCCAGCATTTT. Full variable domain (rest looked up from reference TRBV19 and TRBJ1-5): DGGITQSPKYLFRKEGQNVTLSCEQNLNHDAMYWYRQDPGQGLRLIYYSQIVNDFQKGDIAEGYSVSREKKESFPLTVTSAQKNPTAFYLCASSVGLSNQPQHFGDGTRLSIL.

This clone was detected once. The chain uses TRBV27 and TRBJ2-2; 8 nucleotides line up with TRBD1. CDR3 length: 13 amino acids. With V trimmed by 4 bases and J by 7 bases, 2 bases remained unmatched. Germline V gene lookup returns CDR1 MNHEY and CDR2 SMNVEV (reference sequence). CDR3 sequence reads: CASSWTGSGELFF. CDR3 bases: TGTGCCAGCAGTTGGACAGGGAGCGGGGAGCTGTTTTTT.

The rearrangement links TRBV5-6 to TRBJ2-4; D may be TRBD2 (5 bases). The CDR3 has 16 amino acids. Germline V lookup: CDR1 SGHDT, CDR2 YYEEEE. Trimming stripped 3 bases from V and 0 bases from J, with 13 bases between. Here the CDR3 reads CASSWRTVLAKNIQYF. DNA of the CDR3: TGTGCCAGCAGCTGGAGGACTGTATTAGCCAAAAACATTCAGTACTTC. The full variable domain, with the rest looked up from reference TRBV5-6 and TRBJ2-4, is DAGVTQSPTHLIKTRGQQVTLRCSPKSGHDTVSWYQQALGQGPQFIFQYYEEEERQRGNFPDRFSGHQFPNYSSELNVNALLLGDSALYLCASSWRTVLAKNIQYFGAGTRLSVL.

The chain uses TRBV4-2 and TRBJ1-2; TRBD1 matches at 8 bases. J lost 1 base, V lost 6 bases, and 7 bases had no gene match. The germline gives CDR1 LGHNA, CDR2 YNFKEQ. The CDR3 has 15 residues. The CDR3 sequence is CASSRTGGDNYGYTF. As DNA, the CDR3 is TGTGCCAGCAGTCGAACAGGGGGGGATAACTATGGCTACACCTTC.